A selection of T cell receptor beta chains follows, all from one sample in a study of T cells in severe cutaneous drug reactions. After re-calling the multiplex PCR reads, TCRdb lists one entry per CDR3 protein, DNA absent. The ten most abundant clones cover under 8.5% of a sample with tens of thousands of distinct CDR3 sequences. The material sequenced was PBMCs. The receptors come from a human donor with toxic epidermal necrolysis, a severe cutaneous drug reaction. The CDR3 runs from the conserved cysteine through the conserved F or W. A clone size is listed for some rows: how often the clone was seen (once, few, many), or a class if it is expanded.

TRBV7-6,TRBJ2-7,.,14,CASSLALGADEQYF
TRBV27,TRBJ2-7,.,13,CASSLSETYEQYF
TRBV20-1,TRBJ2-7,.,12,CSASSVSYEQYF
TRBV20-1,TRBJ2-1,.,14,CSARAGTENNEQFF
TRBV6-5,TRBJ1-2,medium-sized,13,CASSYHEGYGYTF
TRBV7-6,TRBJ2-7,.,15,CASSYASGPSYEQYF
TRBV6-6,TRBJ2-3,.,15,CASSLTGASTDTQYF
TRBV12-3/TRBV12-4,TRBJ2-3,.,13,CASSPDGSDTQYF
TRBV7-2,TRBJ2-5,.,15,CASSNVGTAKETQYF
TRBV2,TRBJ1-5,medium-sized,12,CASSKVNQPQHF
TRBV6-5,TRBJ2-7,.,13,CASSYTSSYEQYF
TRBV4-1,TRBJ2-1,.,17,CASSPGGGLAGFYEQFF
TRBV12-3/TRBV12-4,TRBJ2-3,.,13,CASATIRTDTQYF
TRBV5-1,TRBJ2-1,.,16,CASSLELAGGLNEQFF
TRBV7-3,TRBJ2-1,.,16,CASSLAVLKNYNEQFF
TRBV28,TRBJ1-4,.,16,CASSLPGTGINEKLFF
TRBV3-1,TRBJ2-1,.,15,CASSQVLGVYNEQFF
TRBV30,TRBJ2-3,medium-sized,13,CAWSYGSTDTQYF
TRBV20-1,TRBJ2-1,.,15,CSASPSGSLYNEQFF
TRBV4-1,TRBJ2-1,.,14,CASSLREPGDEQFF
TRBV29-1,TRBJ1-5,.,13,CSVGDSRNQPQHF
TRBV10-2,TRBJ2-1,.,17,CASSDVASGASYNEQFF